One sample yielded the 2 T cell receptor beta chains listed below, sequenced in a study of T cells in Graves' hyperthyroidism and ophthalmopathy. Authors of the study amplified TCR beta CDR3 regions from RNA transcripts. The HTBI primer set served for first-round RT-PCR of the TCR CDR3. MiXCR, applied by TCRdb to the multiplex PCR reads, yields one record per CDR3 protein. The sample contains approximately 220,000 distinct CDR3 sequences, about 17% of which appear only once. The sample consisted of blood. These receptors were taken from a man aged 35-49 years with Graves' hyperthyroidism.

This clonotype was recorded a few times. The rearrangement joins TRBV28 to TRBJ1-2; TRBD1 might be the D (5 bases). The V end lost 2 bases, the J end lost 8 bases, and 12 bases lay between the germline ends. The CDR3 covers 13 residues. Germline-derived CDR1 and CDR2 are MDHEN and SYDVKM. CDR3 sequence reads: CASSLGQGSGYTF. The CDR3 DNA is TGTGCCAGCAGTTTAGGGCAGGGTAGCGGCTACACCTTC.

The chain uses TRBV20-1 and TRBJ2-1; TRBD2 matches 9 bases. The CDR3 totals 15 residues. The V gene's germline CDR1 is DFQATT and CDR2 SNEGSKA (reference sequence). V was clipped by 6 bases and J by 4 bases; unmatched bases: 10. The CDR3 protein is CSALDPAGGYNEQFF. CDR3 DNA sequence: TGCAGTGCCCTCGATCCAGCGGGGGGTTACAATGAGCAGTTCTTC.